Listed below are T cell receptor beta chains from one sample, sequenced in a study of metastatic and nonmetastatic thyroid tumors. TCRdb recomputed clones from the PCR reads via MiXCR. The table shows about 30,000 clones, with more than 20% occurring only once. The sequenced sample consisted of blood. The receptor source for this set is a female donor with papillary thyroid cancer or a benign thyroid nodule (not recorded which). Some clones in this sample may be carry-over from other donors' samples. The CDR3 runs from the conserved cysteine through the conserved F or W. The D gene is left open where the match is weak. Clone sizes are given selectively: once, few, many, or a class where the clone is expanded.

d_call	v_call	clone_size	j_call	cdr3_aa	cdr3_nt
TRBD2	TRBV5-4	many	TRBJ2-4	CASSLGGRGSIQYF	TGTGCCAGCAGCTTGGGCGGGAGGGGGAGCATTCAGTACTTC
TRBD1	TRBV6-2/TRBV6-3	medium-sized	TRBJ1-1	CASSYTIQGANTEAFF	TGTGCCAGCAGTTACACCATACAGGGGGCGAACACTGAAGCTTTCTTT
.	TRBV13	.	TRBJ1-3	CASSRKRYRVGNAIYF	TGTGCCAGCAGCCGAAAGAGATACAGGGTGGGAAATGCCATATATTTT
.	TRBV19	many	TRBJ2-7	CASSTRTAYEQYF	TGTGCCAGTAGTACTCGGACAGCCTACGAGCAGTACTTC
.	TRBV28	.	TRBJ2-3	CASTTIVGLTDTQYF	TGTGCCAGCACTACTATCGTGGGTCTCACAGATACGCAGTATTTT
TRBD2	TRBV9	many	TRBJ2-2	CASSQIAGRNPGELFF	TGTGCCAGCAGCCAAATAGCGGGAAGGAATCCCGGGGAGCTGTTTTTT
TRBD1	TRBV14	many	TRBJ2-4	CASSQGTGKLNIQYF	TGTGCCAGCAGCCAAGGGACAGGGAAGTTAAACATTCAGTACTTC
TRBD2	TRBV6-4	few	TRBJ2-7	CASSDGTSGSEQYF	TGTGCCAGCAGTGACGGCACCAGCGGGAGCGAGCAGTACTTC
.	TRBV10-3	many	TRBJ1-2	CAISESAGPNYGYTF	TGTGCCATCAGTGAGTCGGCAGGGCCTAACTATGGCTACACCTTC
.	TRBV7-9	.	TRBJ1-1	CASSTGDSPEAFF	TGTGCCAGCAGCACGGGCGACAGCCCTGAGGCTTTCTTT
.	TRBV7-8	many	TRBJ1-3	CASSPVKGNTIYF	TGTGCCAGCAGCCCAGTAAAAGGAAACACCATATATTTT
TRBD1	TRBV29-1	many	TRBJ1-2	CSVDDRGRDGYTF	TGCAGCGTTGATGACAGGGGGCGGGATGGCTACACCTTC
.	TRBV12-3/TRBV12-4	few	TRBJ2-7	CASSFFNTYEQYF	TGTGCCAGCAGTTTTTTTAATACCTACGAGCAGTACTTC
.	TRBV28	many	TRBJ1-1	CASSWYRDNTEAFF	TGTGCCAGCAGTTGGTACAGGGATAACACTGAAGCTTTCTTT
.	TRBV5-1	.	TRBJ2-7	CASRVDSSYEQYF	TGCGCCAGCAGGGTGGACAGCTCCTACGAGCAGTACTTC
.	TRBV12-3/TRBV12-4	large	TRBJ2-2	CASSWVGLSPGELFF	TGTGCCAGCAGTTGGGTCGGCCTTAGCCCCGGGGAGCTGTTTTTT
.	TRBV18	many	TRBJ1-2	CASSPANPGTSISGGYAF	TGTGCCAGCTCACCAGCGAACCCCGGGACATCTATATCGGGGGGCTACGCCTTC
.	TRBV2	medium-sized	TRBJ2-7	CASGVSYEQYF	TGTGCCAGTGGTGTCTCCTACGAGCAGTACTTC
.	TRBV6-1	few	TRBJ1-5	CASNEEGQAFTTDTQHF	TGTGCCAGCAATGAAGAAGGTCAGGCCTTTACCACAGATACGCAGCATTTT
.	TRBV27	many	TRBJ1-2	CASSPLPLGTNYGYTF	TGTGCCAGCAGTCCCCTCCCGCTGGGGACCAACTATGGCTACACCTTC
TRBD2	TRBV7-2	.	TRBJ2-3	CASSASGSSPTQYF	TGTGCCAGCAGCGCCAGCGGGAGTTCGCCTACGCAGTATTTT
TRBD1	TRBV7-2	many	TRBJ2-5	CASSIGTGRGGTQYF	TGTGCCAGCAGCATCGGGACAGGGAGGGGAGGGACCCAGTACTTC
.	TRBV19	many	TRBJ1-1	CASSGRDAGNTEAFF	TGTGCCAGTAGTGGACGGGACGCGGGTAACACTGAAGCTTTCTTT
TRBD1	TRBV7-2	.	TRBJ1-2	CPSSVGQGTGYTF	TGTCCCAGCAGCGTAGGACAGGGAACTGGCTACACCTTC